This TCR beta chain was obtained from a study of spatial heterogeneity in lung cancer. Study findings and constraints: Blood showed ubiquitous tumor TCRs more often at resection than at routine follow-up.

Noted time point: sample taken at primary tumor resection. Details on this clonotype: Its antigen remains unknown. A much larger clonotype is one base distant, so this may be a read error.

TCRdb reprocessed the 5' RACE reads with MiXCR, giving one entry per CDR3 protein. The sample has more than 35,000 distinct CDR3 sequences, roughly 4.9% seen once. The input for sequencing was PBMCs, taken at surgery. The TCR was taken from a female donor with early-stage non-small cell lung cancer.

The CDR3 DNA reads TGTGCCAGCAACCCGGGGGCCACAGGGGAGCTGTTTTTT. This translates into CASNPGATGELFF. The chain uses TRBV27 and TRBJ2-2; D assignment may be TRBD1 or TRBD2 (6 bases each). The CDR3 is 13 residues long. V was clipped by 7 bases and J by 8 bases, with 14 bases between them. CDR1 and CDR2 (germline): MNHEY, SMNVEV (reference sequence).